This paragraph covers one T cell receptor beta chain sequence. Its antigen is not yet known. There are no base qualities to consult, and no much larger clone falls within one base. Healthy HIV-negative adults with no recently reported acute infections or vaccinations were included as donors. Only Caucasian adults living in Nashville, Tennessee, USA were represented among the donors. CD4+ T cells were enriched through magnetic negative selection, after which naive cells were positively selected on CD45RA and the remaining negative fraction served as the memory subset. Blood was collected by leukapheresis, and PBMCs were isolated by Ficoll-Histopaque density gradient centrifugation and then cryopreserved in liquid nitrogen vapor phase. Analytical flow cytometry was used to check the purity and quantity of every magnetically sorted T cell population. Genomic DNA was isolated from each sorted fraction and quantified by UV absorbance on a Nanodrop 2000c.

Using the deep immunoSEQ assay, multiplex PCR amplified TCR CDR3 regions from genomic DNA. Extracted genomic DNA from each cell subset was distributed evenly across all wells of several immunoSEQ 96-well plates, and each plate was treated as a replicate. For sorted subsets, each replicate PCR was loaded with approximately 0.2 ug genomic DNA, equivalent to roughly 30,000 T cell genomes. Purified libraries were quantified with a Qubit 3.0 fluorometer, sized on a Bioanalyzer 2100, and re-quantified with the KAPA Library Quantification kit. Every immunoSEQ 96-well plate was sequenced on a separate single-read 150-cycle Illumina NextSeq 550 flow cell. The authors processed their data as follows. Because the immunoSEQ output included only junctional sequences and no quality scores, the filtering could not be the same as the filtering used for full-length reads. To assign V/J genes and CDR3, sequences were annotated using PyIR, a Python wrapper for IgBLAST v1.9, with IMGT germline references. Reads were filtered out if the reads had weak V/J assignments (E-value above 1e-6), no CDR3, stop codons, out-of-frame junctions, or ambiguous translated residues. A V3J clonotype was defined by an identical inferred V gene, J gene, and CDR3 amino acid sequence. Percentage overlap between repertoires was computed as shared unique clonotypes divided by the size of the smaller repertoire. Richness of each repertoire was evaluated using RTK rarefaction, the Chao1 estimator, and Recon v2.1 estimates of unobserved clonotypes. Generation probabilities were computed with OLGA for all TCRbeta clonotypes obtained by the gDNA method from a few donors. As stored in TCRdb, this immuneACCESS dataset retains in-frame rearrangements with V and J assigned. A fraction of the clones does not appear; measured against another copy, unresolved V genes explain less than half of the discrepancy, and the remainder lacks a known reason. That table gives V, J and clone size, and the DNA gave D and trimming. The table for this sample lists about 2.4 million clones; 93% of them were counted only once. Roughly 0.36% of the sample is taken by the ten largest.

The CDR3 covers 14 residues, taking in both the cysteine and the phenylalanine. Just CDR3 DNA is preserved here, 42 bases in frame from base 1. Between the V and J ends, shortened by 2 bases and 4 bases respectively, the junction contains 13 bases. Via the germline V gene, CDR1 is SQVTM and CDR2 ANQGSEA. These data are taken from a study of shared clonotypes between healthy human individuals (TCRdb year 2020). Regarding the research as a whole: A few men and two women, aged 18 to 49 years, made up the cohort. For each donor, CD4 naive and CD4 memory were each given three plates, CD8 naive was given two plates, and CD8 memory was given one plate. Each donor's leukapheresis produced roughly between roughly 0.85 and 10 billion PBMCs. To increase sequencing depth and limit assay-specific biases, TCR repertoire library preparation and sequencing were carried out by different laboratories using diverse techniques. To estimate repertoire size and how much clonotypes are shared between individuals, the study performed deep sequencing of blood TCR repertoires from a handful of healthy adults. The full study reports these points: Naive subsets generally had larger estimated clonotype richness than memory subsets. Because the study included only a small number of donors, the genetic and exposure-history diversity represented was limited. Rarefaction of sorted-subset datasets indicated incomplete sequencing despite the large sequencing depth. Higher generation probabilities were observed for clonotypes shared by all four sorted-subset donors than for non-shared clonotypes. Pairwise subsampling led to the expectation that sequencing depth would affect the degree of clonotype sharing among donors. Sampling was limited to blood, and TCR repertoires in tissue likely differ from TCR repertoires in blood. Across a few donors, approximately 5% of naive CD4, approximately 3.5% of naive CD8, around 2.5% of memory CD4, and under 0.45% of memory CD8 clonotypes were shared.

Material for sequencing was naive CD4+ T cells from PBMCs. The cell subset or site label of this sample denotes: CD45RA+ positively selected. This clonotype originated in a man aged 18 to 35 in good health. Some clones in this sample may be carry-over from other donors' samples. Recombination joined TRBV29-1 with TRBJ2-3, and TRBD2 may be the D gene, going by 5 matching bases. In nucleotides, the sequence is TGCAGCGTTGAAAATGCCCTCGGGGCAGATACGCAGTATTTT. It translates to CSVENALGADTQYF.